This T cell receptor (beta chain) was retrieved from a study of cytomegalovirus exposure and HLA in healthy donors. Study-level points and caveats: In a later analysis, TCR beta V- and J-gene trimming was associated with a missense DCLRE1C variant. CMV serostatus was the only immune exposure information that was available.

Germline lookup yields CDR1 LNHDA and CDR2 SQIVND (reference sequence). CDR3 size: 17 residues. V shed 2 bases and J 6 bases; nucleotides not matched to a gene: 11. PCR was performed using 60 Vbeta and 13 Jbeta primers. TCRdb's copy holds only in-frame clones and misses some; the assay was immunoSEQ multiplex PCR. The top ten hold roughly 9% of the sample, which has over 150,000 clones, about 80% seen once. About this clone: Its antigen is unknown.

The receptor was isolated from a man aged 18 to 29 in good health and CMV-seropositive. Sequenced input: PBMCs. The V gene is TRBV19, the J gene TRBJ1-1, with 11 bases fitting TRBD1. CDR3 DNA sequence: TGTGCCAGTAGTATAATAGGAAGCGGGACAGGGGGACCTGAAGCTTTCTTT. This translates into CASSIIGSGTGGPEAFF.